What follows are 3 T cell receptor beta chains derived from one specimen sequenced in a study of Graves' ophthalmopathy and Graves' hyperthyroidism. RNA transcripts provided the template for amplifying TCR beta CDR3 regions. HTBI primers served in a first-round RT-PCR, which a second-round multiplex PCR followed. TCRdb re-called the multiplex PCR reads through MiXCR, storing one row per CDR3 protein. The sample has under 400,000 distinct CDR3 sequences, 17% seen once. Specimen: peripheral blood. These receptors came from an adult man with Graves' ophthalmopathy.

In this sample, this clonotype turned up a few times. The chain uses TRBV27 and TRBJ2-2, with D maybe TRBD1 (5 bases). Trimming stripped 6 bases from V and 9 bases from J, with 20 bases between. Germline-derived CDR1 and CDR2 are MNHEY and SMNVEV (reference sequence). The CDR3 has 15 residues. The CDR3 nucleotides are TGTGCCAGCAGCTTTGTTAGGGGAATCGCCAGGGAGCTGTTTTTT. As protein: CASSFVRGIARELFF.

This clonotype appeared many times. The rearrangement joins TRBV9 to TRBJ2-7, with D possibly being TRBD1 (6 bases). V was pared by 0 bases and J by 2 bases, with 12 bases between. The germline V gene encodes CDR1 SGDLS and CDR2 YYNGEE. This CDR3 spans 15 amino acids. CDR3 protein: CASSVEAGATYEQYF. Here the CDR3 DNA reads TGTGCCAGCAGCGTAGAGGCAGGGGCTACCTACGAGCAGTACTTC.

At least ten counts were recorded for this clonotype. The V call is TRBV20-1, the J call TRBJ1-5, with 8 bases matching TRBD1. V lost 3 bases to trimming and J lost 4 bases; unmatched junction nucleotides: 5. From germline, CDR1 is DFQATT and CDR2 SNEGSKA (reference sequence). The length of the CDR3 is 14 residues. CDR3: CSASRTGGNQPQHF. The CDR3 DNA follows: TGCAGTGCTAGCCGAACAGGGGGGAATCAGCCCCAGCATTTT.